The next 5 T cell receptor beta chains were all read from a single sample in a study of somatic mutations in cytotoxic T cells in rheumatoid arthritis. Only in-frame clones appear in the TCRdb table, and some are missing; sequencing was by immunoSEQ multiplex PCR. The sample has tens of thousands of clones; about four fifths are singletons. Specimen: CD8+ T cells sorted from blood. All receptors come from an adult with rheumatoid arthritis.

V and J are TRBV23-1 and TRBJ1-6; D possibly corresponds to TRBD1 (5 bases). TRBV23-1 is an ORF; its function is uncertain. CDR3 size: 17 residues. V was shortened by 0 bases and J by 10 bases, with 19 bases between the two germline ends. CDR3 nucleotides: TGCGCCAGCAGTCAATCGGGTTGGAGGGGACCGGGATCACCCCTCCACTTT. Its translation is CASSQSGWRGPGSPLHF.

This clone was recorded only once. The J gene is TRBJ1-4, the V gene TRBV6-1, with D tentatively TRBD1 (6 bases). V was pared by 9 bases and J by 8 bases, with 16 bases between. This CDR3 comprises 13 residues. Germline V CDR1 and CDR2: MNHNS, SASEGT. CDR3 DNA: TGTGCCAGTCATCGGGGGGGCACGGAAAAACTGTTTTTT. Encoded protein: CASHRGGTEKLFF.

The chain couples TRBV7-9 to TRBJ2-1; D is unclear. The germline CDR1 and CDR2 sequences are SEHNR and FQNEAQ (reference sequence). The V gene lost 5 bases and the J gene lost 7 bases, with 9 bases spanning the gap. CDR3 length: 12 amino acids. CDR3 nucleotide sequence: TGTGCCAGCAGCCCCAGTGGAAATGAGCAGTTCTTC. It codes for CASSPSGNEQFF.

This chain connects TRBV29-1 to TRBJ2-3; D call uncertain. V was shortened by 2 bases and J by 1 base, with 7 bases between the two germline ends. Germline V lookup: CDR1 SQVTM, CDR2 ANQGSEA. The CDR3 consists of 13 residues. The CDR3 DNA follows: TGCAGCGTTGAACGGGTGGGCACAGATACGCAGTATTTT. It translates to CSVERVGTDTQYF.

The V call is TRBV7-3, the J call TRBJ2-6, with a possible D match to TRBD2 (5 bases). Trimming left V 0 bases short and J 2 bases short, with 11 bases between. Germline CDR1 reads SGHTA; CDR2 reads FQGTGA. The CDR3 is made up of 17 amino acids. The CDR3 DNA follows: TGTGCCAGCAGCTTAACCCCCTTACTAGCTGGGGCCAACGTCCTGACTTTC. It specifies CASSLTPLLAGANVLTF.